These T cell receptor beta chains were read from a single sample in a study of blood T cell repertoires in COVID-19. The data were produced by immunoSEQ multiplex PCR, yet TCRdb's version contains in-frame clones alone and is incomplete. This sample has 250,000 or so clones, with around 90% found just once. Sequencing input: PBMCs or T cells enriched from blood (not recorded which). These receptors were taken from a woman between 25 and 40 years old with acute COVID-19. Each CDR3 is given with its conserved first and last residue. D genes are given only for firm matches. For some rows the clone size is stated as once, few or many, or as a class when expanded; others skip it.

size,D,J,V,DNA,CDR3
-,TRBD1,TRBJ1-2,TRBV7-9,TGTGCCAGCAGCTTACAACAGGGGTCTAACTATGGCTACACCTTC,CASSLQQGSNYGYTF
-,-,TRBJ1-4,TRBV19,TGTGCCAGTAGTATCGACAGCGACACTAATGAAAAACTGTTTTTT,CASSIDSDTNEKLFF
-,-,TRBJ2-7,TRBV12-3/TRBV12-4,TGTGCCAGCAGCAACTCCTACGAGCAGTACTTC,CASSNSYEQYF
-,TRBD2,TRBJ2-2,TRBV28,TGTGCCAGCAGTTTGGAGGCGGGAGCCACCGGGGAGCTGTTTTTT,CASSLEAGATGELFF
-,-,TRBJ2-1,TRBV27,TGTGCCAGCAGTAACCAGGGAAATGAGCAGTTCTTC,CASSNQGNEQFF
few,TRBD1,TRBJ2-7,TRBV4-1,TGCGCCAGCAGCCAACTATTACAGGGGGCGGGCTACGAGCAGTACTTC,CASSQLLQGAGYEQYF
-,TRBD2,TRBJ2-1,TRBV19,TGTGCCAGTAGTACCAAACTAGCGGGATTTAACAATGAGCAGTTCTTC,CASSTKLAGFNNEQFF
-,-,TRBJ2-2,TRBV10-3,TGTGCCATCAGTGAGGAGGGAACCGGGGAGCTGTTTTTT,CAISEEGTGELFF
-,TRBD2,TRBJ2-3,TRBV27,TGTGCCAGCAGTTATGGTGGACTAGCGATCCGCACAGATACGCAGTATTTT,CASSYGGLAIRTDTQYF
-,TRBD2,TRBJ2-7,TRBV11-2,TGTGCCAGCACCAAGCTAGCGGGAGGGTTCTACGAGCAGTACTTC,CASTKLAGGFYEQYF
-,-,TRBJ2-3,TRBV7-8,TGTGCCAGCAGCTTAGGGACATCCACAGATACGCAGTATTTT,CASSLGTSTDTQYF
-,-,TRBJ2-5,TRBV27,TGTGCCAGCAGTTTATTTTCCGGGTCTTCCCAAGAGACCCAGTACTTC,CASSLFSGSSQETQYF
few,TRBD2,TRBJ2-3,TRBV3-1/TRBV3-2,TGTGCCAGCAGCCAAGGTAGCGGGGCCGATACGCAGTATTTT,CASSQGSGADTQYF
once,TRBD1,TRBJ1-4,TRBV7-2,TGTGCCAGCACCCGGACAGGGGGAGTAACTAATGAAAAACTGTTTTTT,CASTRTGGVTNEKLFF
-,TRBD2,TRBJ2-7,TRBV28,TGTGCCAGCAGTTTACTAGCGGGAGAATACGAGCAGTACTTC,CASSLLAGEYEQYF
medium-sized,TRBD1,TRBJ2-7,TRBV4-2,TGTGCCAGCAGCCAAGAGGAGGGACAGGGCGGCTACGAGCAGTACTTC,CASSQEEGQGGYEQYF
-,-,TRBJ2-1,TRBV28,TGTGCCAGCAGTTTATCGAACCCTTATAGCGCGAATACCAATGAGCAGTTCTTC,CASSLSNPYSANTNEQFF
-,-,TRBJ2-1,TRBV6-4,TGTGCCAGCAGTGCGACAGGCTCCTACAATGAGCAGTTCTTC,CASSATGSYNEQFF
once,-,TRBJ1-1,TRBV29-1,TGCAGCGTTGAAGAACAGGCGGACACTGAAGCTTTCTTT,CSVEEQADTEAFF
-,-,TRBJ1-1,TRBV5-6,TGTGCCAGCTCGGCGGGGTTAAGCACTGAAGCTTTCTTT,CASSAGLSTEAFF
-,-,TRBJ1-2,TRBV27,TGTGCCAGCAGTTTTAGTGGTGGAGGTGGCTACACCTTC,CASSFSGGGGYTF
-,-,TRBJ2-7,TRBV27,TGTGCCAGCAGTTTAGGGCCTCCCCTCTACGAGCAGTACTTC,CASSLGPPLYEQYF
-,-,TRBJ1-2,TRBV6-5,TGTGCCAGCAGCTCCGGCGGGGAGGGAGCGAATGGCTACACCTTC,CASSSGGEGANGYTF
-,-,TRBJ2-7,TRBV7-2,TGTGCCAGCAGCCTTGGGGGGTCCGGCGAGCAGTACTTC,CASSLGGSGEQYF
-,-,TRBJ2-7,TRBV5-4,TGTGCCAGCAGCCTGGAACTAAACCGCCACGAGCAGTACTTC,CASSLELNRHEQYF
few,TRBD2,TRBJ2-1,TRBV6-2/TRBV6-3,TGTGCCAGCAGTTACTCACCACGACTAGCGGGTAGGAATGAGCAGTTCTTC,CASSYSPRLAGRNEQFF
-,TRBD1,TRBJ1-3,TRBV9,TGTGCCAGCCAGGGGGTAGGAAACACCATATATTTT,CASQGVGNTIYF
-,TRBD1,TRBJ2-7,TRBV29-1,TGCAGCGTTGAAGGCCGAGGACAGGGGGCTTCCGAGCAGTACTTC,CSVEGRGQGASEQYF
few,-,TRBJ2-5,TRBV11-2,TGTGCCAGCAGCCTCCAGGAGACCCAGTACTTC,CASSLQETQYF
-,-,TRBJ1-1,TRBV27,TGTGCCAGCCGCCACAGGGAAGGCACTGAAGCTTTCTTT,CASRHREGTEAFF
-,TRBD2,TRBJ2-3,TRBV2,TGTGCCAGCAGAACCCAGGGCGGGAGTACAGATACGCAGTATTTT,CASRTQGGSTDTQYF
-,-,TRBJ2-1,TRBV5-4,TGTGCCAGCACCCCCCGGTGGGACTCCTCCTACAATGAGCAGTTCTTC,CASTPRWDSSYNEQFF